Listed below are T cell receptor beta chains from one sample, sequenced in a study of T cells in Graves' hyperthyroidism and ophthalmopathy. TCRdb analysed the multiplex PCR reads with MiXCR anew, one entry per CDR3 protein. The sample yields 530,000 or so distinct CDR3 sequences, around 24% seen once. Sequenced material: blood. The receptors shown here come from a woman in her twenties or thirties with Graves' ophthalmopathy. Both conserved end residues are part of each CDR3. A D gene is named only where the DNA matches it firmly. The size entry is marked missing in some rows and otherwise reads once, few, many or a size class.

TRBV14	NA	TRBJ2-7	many	TGTGCCAGCAGCCAATCCGGGCACGAGCAGTACTTC	CASSQSGHEQYF
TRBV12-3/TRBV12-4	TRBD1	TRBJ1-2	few	TGTGCCAGCAGTCGGGACAGGTCCAGTAACTATGGCTACACCTTC	CASSRDRSSNYGYTF
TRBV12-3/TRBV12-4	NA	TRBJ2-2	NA	TGTGCCAGCAGCCACGAACAGGGCTCGGGCACCGGGGAGCTGTTTTTT	CASSHEQGSGTGELFF
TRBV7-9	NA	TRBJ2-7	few	TGTGCCAGCAGCCCCCTAGTTCTGGGCCACGAGCAGTACTTC	CASSPLVLGHEQYF
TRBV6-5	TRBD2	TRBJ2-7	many	TGTGCCAGCAGTTACGGCGGGGGGGGCTCCTACGAGCAGTACTTC	CASSYGGGGSYEQYF
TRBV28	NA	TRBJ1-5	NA	TGTGCCGGGGGAGTCCAGCCCCAGCATTTT	CAGGVQPQHF
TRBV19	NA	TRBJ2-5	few	TGTGCCAGTACAGACCCTAAGGAGATCGGGGAGACCCAGTACTTC	CASTDPKEIGETQYF
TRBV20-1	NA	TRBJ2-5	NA	TGCAGTGCTAAGCCCGGGGGGCGAGGAGAGACCCAGTACTTC	CSAKPGGRGETQYF
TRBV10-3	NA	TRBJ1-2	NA	TGTGCCATCAGTGATCTACAGTCAGCTAACTATGGCTACACCTTC	CAISDLQSANYGYTF
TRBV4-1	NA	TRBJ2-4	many	TGCGCCAGCAGCTCCAATCCCGTAGCCAAAAACATTCAGTACTTC	CASSSNPVAKNIQYF
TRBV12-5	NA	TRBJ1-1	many	TGTGCTAGTGGTTTGGAGGAGGGGACTGAAGCTTTCTTT	CASGLEEGTEAFF
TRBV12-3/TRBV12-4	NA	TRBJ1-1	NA	TGTGCCAGCAGTTTTACCCTATTCAACACTGAAGCTTTCTTT	CASSFTLFNTEAFF
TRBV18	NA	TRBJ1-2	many	TGTGCCAGCTCACCAATGGAGGGTAACTATGGCTACACCTTC	CASSPMEGNYGYTF
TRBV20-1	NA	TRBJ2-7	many	TGCAGTGCTGCGACGGACCGCTACGAGCAGTACTTC	CSAATDRYEQYF
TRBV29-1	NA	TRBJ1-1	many	TGCAGCGTTCTACTGGATCCAGGGTTGGCTTTCTTT	CSVLLDPGLAFF
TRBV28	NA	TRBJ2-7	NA	TGTGCCAGCAGAGAACAGGGTTGGACCTACGAGCAGTACTTC	CASREQGWTYEQYF
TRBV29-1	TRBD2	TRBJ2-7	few	TGCAGCGTTGTTCCTAGCGGGGGTTACGAGCAGTACTTC	CSVVPSGGYEQYF
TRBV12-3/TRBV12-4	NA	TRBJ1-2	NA	TGTGCCAGCAGTTCTCAAGCAAAAGCTGACGGCTACACCTTC	CASSSQAKADGYTF
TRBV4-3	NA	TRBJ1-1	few	TGCGCCAGCAGCCAAGAAGGGGTGAACACTGAAGCTTTCTTT	CASSQEGVNTEAFF
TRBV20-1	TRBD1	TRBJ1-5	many	TGCAGTGCTAGAAGGGACAGGGACATTATTCAGCCCCAGCATTTT	CSARRDRDIIQPQHF
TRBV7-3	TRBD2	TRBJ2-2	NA	TGTGCCAGCAGCTTAAACGGCGGGGGGAAGTACGGCGGGGAGCTGTTTTTT	CASSLNGGGKYGGELFF
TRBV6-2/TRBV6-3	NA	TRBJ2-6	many	TGTGCCAGCAAGCAGGACCGAAGCTCTGGGGCCAACGTCCTGACTTTC	CASKQDRSSGANVLTF
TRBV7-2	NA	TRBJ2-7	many	TGTGCCAGCAGCCGCGCCCCCTCCAACGAGCAGTACTTC	CASSRAPSNEQYF
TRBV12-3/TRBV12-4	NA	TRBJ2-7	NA	TGTGCCAGCAGTCCCCCTCAAAAATGGGGGGGGCTTTCTTACGAGCAGTACTTC	CASSPPQKWGGLSYEQYF
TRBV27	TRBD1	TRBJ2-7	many	TGTGCCAGCACACCCCTCGGCGGCAGGGGGACCTACGAGCAGTACTTC	CASTPLGGRGTYEQYF
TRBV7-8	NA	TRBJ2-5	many	TGTGCCAGCAGTATAAGGGCCCATGGGGTTCAAGAGACCCAGTACTTC	CASSIRAHGVQETQYF
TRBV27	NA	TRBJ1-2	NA	TGTGCCAGCAGTTTAGCAAGGTCACTCGGCGCTAACTATGGCTACACCTTC	CASSLARSLGANYGYTF
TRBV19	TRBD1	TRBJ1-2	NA	TGTGCCAGTAGGAACCACCGGGACAGCCTAAACTATGGCTACACCTTC	CASRNHRDSLNYGYTF
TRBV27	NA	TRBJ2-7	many	TGTGCCACCAAACGAGGGGTCGCCTACGAGCAGTACTTC	CATKRGVAYEQYF